The clone carrying this T cell receptor (beta chain) was observed at least ten times. The antigen is unknown. This record comes from a study of regulatory T cells in long-lasting Graves disease. Study findings and constraints: Persistent disease was characterized by preferential usage of TRBV28, TRBJ1-2 and TRBJ2-5.

Germline lookup yields CDR1 SGDLS and CDR2 YYNGEE. The CDR3 runs to 14 residues. J gave up 2 bases and V 4 bases, and 5 bases lay outside the gene matches. Documented time point: persistent/refractory GD, antithyroid drugs over 5 years with positive TRAb. Construction of the TCR library relied on RNA isolated from PBMCs. Arm-PCR of CDR3 regions with iRepertoire HTBI primers generated TCR beta libraries. One entry per CDR3 protein results from TCRdb running MiXCR on the multiplex PCR reads. The table records fewer than 450,000 distinct CDR3 sequences, around a quarter of them present only once. The chain is built from TRBV9 and TRBJ1-1, with 7 bases identical to TRBD1. The clonotype originates from a female donor with Graves disease. The material was peripheral blood mononuclear cells (PBMCs), obtained when the disease was refractory, from a patient treated with antithyroid drugs. Here the CDR3 reads CASSTRDRNTEAFF. DNA for the CDR3: TGTGCCAGCAGCACCCGGGACAGAAACACTGAAGCTTTCTTT.